This entry lists 14 T cell receptor beta chains sequenced from one sample in a study of blood T cells in healthy people across ages. A sample-barcoded 5' primer and a J-beta primer mix were used in a second PCR of roughly 7 to 12 cycles. In TCRdb, the 5' RACE reads were re-called with MiXCR into one record per CDR3 protein. This sample has some 1.4 million distinct CDR3 sequences; around 39% occur once, and the top ten carry under 8%. The source material was blood. All receptors derive from a woman in her late teens or twenties in good health.

The chain carries TRBV10-3 and TRBJ2-5; 7 bases match TRBD1. The J call may be wrong; the DNA end is better matched by TRBJ2-7. The CDR3 is made up of 11 amino acids. CDR1 and CDR2 (germline): ENHRY, SYGVKD. The CDR3 sequence is CAISTGDEQYF. The CDR3 nucleotides are TGTGCCATCAGCACAGGGGACGAGCAGTACTTC.

The rearrangement links TRBV4-2 to TRBJ2-7; a possible D gene is TRBD2 (6 bases). Deletions cut 0 bases from V and 3 bases from J, with 15 bases between. Looked up from germline, CDR1 is LGHNA and CDR2 is YNFKEQ. This CDR3 is built from 16 residues. For the CDR3, the DNA is TGTGCCAGCAGCCAAGATTCCCGCGGGATTATCTACGAGCAGTACTTC. Protein product: CASSQDSRGIIYEQYF.

V is TRBV4-1 and J is TRBJ2-5; D possibly corresponds to TRBD2 (5 bases). The CDR3 is made up of 14 amino acids. Per the germline V gene, CDR1 is MGHRA and CDR2 is YSYEKL. V gave up 1 base and J gave up 11 bases, with 17 bases separating them. CDR3 DNA sequence: TGCGCCAGCAGCCAAGGCTCTAGCCAAAATGAGCAGTACTTC. This codes for CASSQGSSQNEQYF.

The V call is TRBV20-1, the J call TRBJ2-3, with 10 nucleotides matching TRBD2. The V gene end was trimmed by 3 bases and the J gene end by 5 bases; junction bases not matched to a gene: 11. CDR3 length: 16 residues. Germline CDR1 DFQATT, CDR2 SNEGSKA (reference sequence). CDR3 in amino acids: CSARPSVAGGGDTQYF. The CDR3 coding sequence is TGCAGTGCTAGGCCCAGTGTAGCGGGGGGTGGAGATACGCAGTATTTT.

This clonotype has only a few counts. The chain recombines TRBV3-1 with TRBJ2-3, with D maybe TRBD1 (6 bases). Looked up from germline, CDR1 is LGHDT and CDR2 is YNNKEL (reference sequence). The CDR3 runs to 16 residues. Trimming shortened V by 1 base and J by 1 base, and 12 bases separated the two germline ends. CDR3 nucleotides: TGTGCCAGCAGCCAAGTCGCAGGGGTAGGCACAGATACGCAGTATTTT. Amino acids: CASSQVAGVGTDTQYF.

This clonotype was detected only a few times. V is TRBV7-2 and J is TRBJ2-3, with no clear D. This CDR3 contains 16 residues. CDR1 SGHTA and CDR2 FQGNSA come from the germline V gene. Between the trimmed V and J ends, which lost 2 bases and 5 bases, there was a span of 17 bases. CDR3: CASSLSTVGLGDTQYF. CDR3 DNA sequence: TGTGCCAGCAGCTTATCGACGGTCGGGTTGGGAGATACGCAGTATTTT.

This clonotype was counted only a few times. This chain links TRBV15 with TRBJ1-2; TRBD1 matches at 7 bases. Germline trimming cut 1 base from V and 4 bases from J; bases unmatched to any gene: 18. Per the germline V gene, CDR1 is LNHNV and CDR2 is YYDKDF (reference sequence). CDR3 length equals 19 residues. CDR3 residues: CATSRALSTGTDLGYGYTF. CDR3 nucleotides: TGTGCCACCAGCAGAGCCCTCTCCACTGGGACAGACCTTGGCTATGGCTACACCTTC.

By share, this clonotype ranks as medium-sized. A junction end diverges from the germline sequence, so it may reflect a read error. The CDR3 bases are TGCGCCAGCAGCTTGGGCACAGATACGCAGTATTTT. Its translation: CASSLGTDTQYF. The chain uses TRBV12-3 or TRBV12-4 and TRBJ2-3, with D unclear. The CDR3 runs 12 residues.

The V and J genes are TRBV12-3 or TRBV12-4 and TRBJ1-4; D perhaps matches TRBD1 (5 bases). This CDR3 contains 15 residues. Trimming shortened V by 5 bases and J by 3 bases, and 13 bases separated the two germline ends. The DNA for the CDR3 is TGTGCCAGCAGTCCACCAGGGTATGCTAATGAAAAACTGTTTTTT. The encoded protein is CASSPPGYANEKLFF.

The rearrangement links TRBV2 to TRBJ1-2; D unclear. Germline CDR1 is SNHLY and CDR2 is FYNNEI. CDR3 size: 13 residues. With 6 bases removed from V and 6 bases from J, the gap between germline ends came to 14 bases. CDR3 amino acids: CASSVGLTNGYTF. The CDR3 DNA is TGTGCCAGCAGCGTAGGACTGACAAATGGCTACACCTTC. Full variable domain (missing parts from reference TRBV2 and TRBJ1-2): EPEVTQTPSHQVTQMGQEVILRCVPISNHLYFYWYRQILGQKVEFLVSFYNNEISEKSEIFDDQFSVERPDGSNFTLKIRSTKLEDSAMYFCASSVGLTNGYTFGSGTRLTVV.

This clonotype was counted between two and nine times. The V and J genes are TRBV3-1 and TRBJ2-2; weak D call: TRBD2 (5 bases). Germline loops: CDR1 LGHDT, CDR2 YNNKEL (reference sequence). This CDR3 comprises 14 residues. The V end lost 2 bases, the J end lost 4 bases, and 8 bases lay between the germline ends. CDR3 nucleotides: TGTGCCAGCAGCCAACGGGCGGGCACCGGGGAGCTGTTTTTT. Translating gives CASSQRAGTGELFF.

V and J are TRBV4-1 and TRBJ2-5; D possibly corresponds to TRBD1 (6 bases). The CDR3 contains 15 residues. In germline, CDR1 is MGHRA, CDR2 YSYEKL. V was trimmed by 4 bases and J by 3 bases, leaving 15 bases between them. This CDR3 is CASSPPDRIKETQYF. The CDR3 DNA follows: TGCGCCAGCAGCCCACCGGACAGAATTAAAGAGACCCAGTACTTC.

This clonotype was detected only once. The chain joins TRBV5-1 to TRBJ2-1, with TRBD2 identical over 9 bases. V shed 3 bases, J shed 9 bases, and the junction held 7 bases outside the gene matches. This CDR3 comprises 14 residues. Per germline, CDR1 SGHRS and CDR2 YFSETQ. CDR3: CASSSSGGQGEQFF. CDR3 sequence (DNA): TGCGCCAGCAGCTCAAGCGGGGGGCAGGGTGAGCAGTTCTTC.

Concerning this clonotype: A read error is possible here, since a much larger clone lies one base away. The rearrangement uses TRBV14 and TRBJ2-3, with 8 nucleotides matching TRBD2. This CDR3 is built from 16 residues. CDR1 SGHDN and CDR2 FVKESK come from the germline V gene. The CDR3 nucleotides read TGTACCAGCAGCCAAGGATCTAGCGGGAGCACAGATACGCAGTATTTT. Translated: CTSSQGSSGSTDTQYF.